The 24 T cell receptor beta chains listed next were all sequenced from one sample in a study of patients and donors after allogeneic stem cell transplantation. TCRdb reprocessed the RT-PCR reads via MiXCR and lists one record per CDR3 protein. The repertoire has 800,000 to 1,000,000 distinct CDR3 sequences, approximately 18% of them found once; the top ten carry roughly 6%. Sequencing was performed on blood, either unsorted or a sorted T cell fraction (not recorded which). The source of these receptors is a human donor who was either an allogeneic HSCT recipient or a stem cell or donor lymphocyte infusion donor (not recorded which). It is not recorded whose cells these are; they may come from a transplant donor.

This clonotype was observed at least ten times. The chain combines TRBV10-3 with TRBJ2-7, with 11 positions matching TRBD1. The trim removed 7 bases at V and 4 bases at J, leaving 6 bases unmatched. The CDR3 spans 14 residues. Germline V CDR1 and CDR2: ENHRY, SYGVKD. The CDR3: CAIKAGQGVYEQYF. Here the CDR3 DNA reads TGTGCCATCAAGGCGGGACAGGGGGTGTACGAGCAGTACTTC.

This clonotype turned up a few times. The J gene is TRBJ2-2, the V gene TRBV24-1, with D hard to call. The CDR3 has 14 amino acids. V was trimmed by 0 bases and J by 5 bases, leaving 6 bases between them. CDR1 KGHDR and CDR2 SFDVKD come from the germline V gene. CDR3 DNA sequence: TGTGCCACCAGTGATTTGGACAAAACCGGGGAGCTGTTTTTT. It encodes CATSDLDKTGELFF.

The chain couples TRBV2 to TRBJ2-5; D is ambiguous. Germline V gene lookup returns CDR1 SNHLY and CDR2 FYNNEI. The V gene lost 6 bases and the J gene lost 3 bases, with 11 bases spanning the gap. The CDR3 length is 13 residues. The CDR3 DNA reads TGTGCCAGCAGACTTCCAGGAGAAGAGACCCAGTACTTC. Translated: CASRLPGEETQYF.

This clonotype was found a few times. The chain has TRBV7-2 and TRBJ1-1; a weak D match, TRBD1 (5 bases). The CDR3 is 16 residues long. The ends were cut back, 3 bases at V and 4 bases at J, with 18 bases in the middle. Germline CDR1 SGHTA, CDR2 FQGNSA. CDR3 in DNA: TGTGCCAGCAGCTTCATGATCCCCAGGGTGGGCACTGAAGCTTTCTTT. Its protein is CASSFMIPRVGTEAFF.

This rearrangement joins TRBV10-3 to TRBJ2-1; TRBD2 aligns across 12 bases. Germline lookup yields CDR1 ENHRY and CDR2 SYGVKD. This CDR3 has 16 amino acids. Trimming cost V 6 bases and J 9 bases; bases outside gene matches: 12. The CDR3 protein is CAISRLAGDLTGEQFF. In DNA, the CDR3 is TGTGCCATCAGCCGACTAGCGGGAGACCTCACAGGTGAGCAGTTCTTC.

This clonotype was detected a few times. V is TRBV6-1 and J is TRBJ1-1, with 10 positions matching TRBD1. Germline V gives CDR1 MNHNS, CDR2 SASEGT. Trimming cost V 7 bases and J 6 bases; bases outside gene matches: 14. The CDR3 runs 16 residues. The CDR3 sequence: CASTPGQGRQRAEAFF. CDR3 DNA sequence: TGTGCCAGCACGCCGGGACAGGGGCGGCAGCGAGCTGAAGCTTTCTTT.

This chain connects TRBV11-2 to TRBJ2-7; D possibly corresponds to TRBD1 (6 bases). This CDR3 contains 11 residues. Trimming pared 4 bases from V and 9 bases from J, leaving 10 bases between. Per germline, CDR1 SGHAT and CDR2 FQNNGV. The CDR3 spells CASSSQGLQYF. The CDR3 nucleotides are TGTGCCAGCAGCTCTCAGGGGTTGCAGTACTTC.

This clonotype was seen ten or more times. The chain joins TRBV12-3 or TRBV12-4 to TRBJ1-1; 7 bases are a match to TRBD1. The CDR3 is 14 residues long. Germline trimming cut 5 bases from V and 1 base from J; bases unmatched to any gene: 4. The DNA for the CDR3 is TGTGCCAGCAGTAACAGGGGCGGGAACACTGAAGCTTTCTTT. Its protein is CASSNRGGNTEAFF.

The chain couples TRBV5-1 to TRBJ2-3, with D hard to call. V was pared by 1 base and J by 5 bases, with 14 bases between. Germline V lookup: CDR1 SGHRS, CDR2 YFSETQ. This CDR3 comprises 15 residues. The CDR3: CASSLSPGSGDTQYF. As DNA, the CDR3 is TGCGCCAGCAGCTTGTCCCCCGGGTCTGGAGATACGCAGTATTTT.

The chain combines TRBV5-1 with TRBJ2-3; weak D call: TRBD1 (6 bases). The V gene lost 0 bases and the J gene lost 2 bases, with 10 bases spanning the gap. The CDR3 sequence is 15 residues long. Germline lookup yields CDR1 SGHRS and CDR2 YFSETQ. CDR3 sequence (DNA): TGCGCCAGCAGCTTGGGACAGGTTTACACAGATACGCAGTATTTT. Translating gives CASSLGQVYTDTQYF.

This clonotype was seen a handful of times. This chain uses TRBV6-1 with TRBJ1-1; 7 nucleotides match TRBD1. V dropped 7 bases and J dropped 8; count of bases not matched to a gene: 16. The V gene's germline CDR1 is MNHNS and CDR2 SASEGT. There are 15 residues in the CDR3. The CDR3 coding sequence is TGTGCCAGCACCCCTCGAGCAGGGGGACAAGTAGAAGCTTTCTTT. Protein: CASTPRAGGQVEAFF.

This sequence joins TRBV5-1 and TRBJ1-2; the match to TRBD1 covers 9 bases. The CDR3 loop spans 15 amino acids. V lost 4 bases, J lost 4 bases, and 8 bases stayed unmatched. CDR1 is SGHRS and CDR2 is YFSETQ in the germline V gene. DNA for the CDR3: TGCGCCAGCAGCCCGGGACAGGGCCTTTTCTATGGCTACACCTTC. Translated: CASSPGQGLFYGYTF.

This chain uses TRBV19 with TRBJ1-2; 11 bases line up with TRBD1. V shed 3 bases, J shed 6 bases, and the junction held 15 bases outside the gene matches. The CDR3 is 18 amino acids. Germline values: CDR1 LNHDA, CDR2 SQIVND (reference sequence). The CDR3 spells CASSMVPGQGGFLDGYTF. DNA for the CDR3: TGTGCCAGTAGTATGGTCCCGGGACAGGGGGGGTTCTTAGATGGCTACACCTTC. The full variable domain, completed using reference TRBV19 and TRBJ1-2, is DGGITQSPKYLFRKEGQNVTLSCEQNLNHDAMYWYRQDPGQGLRLIYYSQIVNDFQKGDIAEGYSVSREKKESFPLTVTSAQKNPTAFYLCASSMVPGQGGFLDGYTFGSGTRLTVV.

This clonotype was seen a single time. The V gene is TRBV2, the J gene TRBJ2-2; TRBD1 matches 9 bases. The V gene end was trimmed by 6 bases and the J gene end by 5 bases; junction bases not matched to a gene: 10. Looked up from germline, CDR1 is SNHLY and CDR2 is FYNNEI. The CDR3 totals 16 residues. The DNA of the CDR3 is TGTGCCAGCAGCACGGTGGACAGGGGTATTACCGGGGAGCTGTTTTTT. It yields the protein CASSTVDRGITGELFF. Full variable domain (outside the CDR3, taken from reference TRBV2 and TRBJ2-2): EPEVTQTPSHQVTQMGQEVILRCVPISNHLYFYWYRQILGQKVEFLVSFYNNEISEKSEIFDDQFSVERPDGSNFTLKIRSTKLEDSAMYFCASSTVDRGITGELFFGEGSRLTVL.

This clonotype has only a few counts. The gene calls are TRBV9 and TRBJ1-6; the D is unclear. Trimming cost V 3 bases and J 5 bases, with 12 bases left between them. Germline CDR1 SGDLS, CDR2 YYNGEE. The CDR3 is 15 amino acids. CDR3 loop: CASSAGRTNNSPLHF. The CDR3, as DNA: TGTGCCAGCAGCGCCGGACGGACTAATAATTCACCCCTCCACTTT.

The V and J genes are TRBV28 and TRBJ2-2, with D uncertain. Trimming cost V 7 bases and J 5 bases, with 5 bases left between them. This CDR3 spans 11 amino acids. The germline V gene encodes CDR1 MDHEN and CDR2 SYDVKM. As DNA, the CDR3 is TGTGCCAGCATGGCAACCGGGGAGCTGTTTTTT. This codes for CASMATGELFF.

Comments on this clonotype: One junction end does not reproduce the germline sequence, and a read error may be involved. The chain links TRBV28 to TRBJ1-1; D perhaps matches TRBD1 (5 bases). The CDR3 extends over 12 amino acids. The germline gives CDR1 MDHEN, CDR2 SYDVKM. The CDR3 reads CASSFSTGTILF. In nucleotides, the CDR3 is TGTGCCAGCAGTTTCAGTACCGGGACGATTCTCTTT.

This clonotype was observed a few times. The chain uses TRBV12-3 or TRBV12-4 and TRBJ1-6, with 11 bases aligning to TRBD1. V shed 4 bases and J 10 bases; nucleotides not matched to a gene: 12. CDR3 length: 17 residues. The CDR3 nucleotides are TGTGCCAGCAGTTCCCATACCGGGACAGGGGGTAGCTCACCCCTCCACTTT. Translating gives CASSSHTGTGGSSPLHF.

This clonotype came up a few times. This rearrangement joins TRBV4-2 to TRBJ2-3, with 10 nucleotides matching TRBD2. This CDR3 spans 17 amino acids. The V gene's germline CDR1 is LGHNA and CDR2 YNFKEQ. V shed 1 base, J shed 1 base, and the junction held 5 bases outside the gene matches. Written as DNA, the CDR3 is TGTGCCAGCAGCCAAGTAATAGCGGGGGGACGCACAGATACGCAGTATTTT. It codes for CASSQVIAGGRTDTQYF.

This clonotype has more than one count but fewer than ten. The rearrangement uses TRBV3-1 and TRBJ2-1, with TRBD2 matching over 11 bases. The CDR3 has 16 residues. Losses at the gene ends were 4 bases for V and 8 bases for J; bases not matched to a gene: 10. Germline assignment: CDR1 LGHDT and CDR2 YNNKEL (reference sequence). CDR3: CASSPRSLAGVYEQFF. For the CDR3, the DNA is TGTGCCAGCAGCCCTAGATCACTAGCGGGAGTGTATGAGCAGTTCTTC.

This sequence joins TRBV4-1 and TRBJ2-2; D ambiguous. This CDR3 has 14 amino acids. Germline assignment: CDR1 MGHRA and CDR2 YSYEKL. Trimming left V 0 bases short and J 7 bases short, with 9 bases between. CDR3 region: CASSQDWVVGELFF. Here the CDR3 DNA reads TGCGCCAGCAGCCAAGATTGGGTGGTCGGGGAGCTGTTTTTT.

This clonotype was seen more than once but under ten times. DNA of the CDR3: TGTGCCAGCAGTCGCCCCTCAGCGTTGTCCTACAATGAGCAGTTCTTC. Amino acids: CASSRPSALSYNEQFF. The gene calls are TRBV6-1 and TRBJ2-1; D gene unclear. The CDR3 sequence is 16 residues long. V gave up 5 bases and J gave up 1 base, with 15 bases separating them. CDR1 and CDR2 from the germline V gene are MNHNS and SASEGT.

The rearrangement uses TRBV7-9 and TRBJ2-5; D unresolved. Germline lookup yields CDR1 SEHNR and CDR2 FQNEAQ (reference sequence). There are 13 residues in the CDR3. V shed 7 bases and J shed 5 bases, with 14 bases lying between them. This chain's CDR3 is CASTSVGSETQYF. The CDR3 nucleotides are TGTGCCAGCACCTCCGTGGGGTCTGAGACCCAGTACTTC.

This clonotype was counted at least ten times. V and J are TRBV12-3 or TRBV12-4 and TRBJ1-1; D ambiguous. V lost 5 bases, J lost 4 bases, and 14 bases lay in between. CDR3 length equals 14 residues. In DNA, the CDR3 is TGTGCCAGCAGTCCACCGGGTCTAGGCACTGAAGCTTTCTTT. Protein: CASSPPGLGTEAFF.